This T cell receptor (beta chain) was captured in a study of chronic HIV infection and antiretroviral therapy. This clonotype was detected ten times or more. Looked up from germline, CDR1 is SNHLY and CDR2 is FYNNEI. With 6 bases clipped from V and 3 bases from J, the junction kept 3 bases outside the gene matches. This CDR3 is 14 amino acids long. TCRdb re-analysed the 5' RACE reads in MiXCR, keeping a single row per CDR3 protein. The sample gives roughly 50,000 distinct CDR3 sequences, about 18% of which show up once; approximately 2.8% is in the top ten. The source of this sequence is an adult who had HIV and had not received antiretroviral therapy, or was an uninfected healthy control (not recorded which). Sequencing used peripheral blood. The chain recombines TRBV2 with TRBJ1-5, with TRBD1 identical over 9 bases. CDR3 amino acids: CASSGQGPNQPQHF. The DNA for the CDR3 is TGTGCCAGCAGCGGACAGGGGCCCAATCAGCCCCAGCATTTT. Looking up the rest from reference TRBV2 and TRBJ1-5 gives the full variable domain: EPEVTQTPSHQVTQMGQEVILRCVPISNHLYFYWYRQILGQKVEFLVSFYNNEISEKSEIFDDQFSVERPDGSNFTLKIRSTKLEDSAMYFCASSGQGPNQPQHFGDGTRLSIL.